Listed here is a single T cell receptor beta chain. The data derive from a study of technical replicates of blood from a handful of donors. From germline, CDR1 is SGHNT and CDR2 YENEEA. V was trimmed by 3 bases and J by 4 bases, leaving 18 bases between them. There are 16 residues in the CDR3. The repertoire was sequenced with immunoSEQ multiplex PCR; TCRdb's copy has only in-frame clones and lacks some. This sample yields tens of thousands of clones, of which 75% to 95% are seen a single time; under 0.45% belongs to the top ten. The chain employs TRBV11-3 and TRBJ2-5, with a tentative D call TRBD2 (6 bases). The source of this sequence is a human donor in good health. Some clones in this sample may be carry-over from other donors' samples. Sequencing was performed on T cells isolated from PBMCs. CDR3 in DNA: TGTGCCAGCAGCTTTGGCAGGACTACCCGAGGAGAGACCCAGTACTTC. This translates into CASSFGRTTRGETQYF.